This is a list of T cell receptor beta chains from one sample in a study of T cell responses to AZD1222 COVID-19 vaccine. Measured with immunoSEQ multiplex PCR; TCRdb has only the in-frame clones, and not every one. This table holds approximately 110,000 clones, 80% to 90% found once. The source was peripheral blood, collected on day 0 of AZD1222 vaccination. The receptors were sampled from an adult in good health. The CDR3 runs from the conserved cysteine through the conserved F or W. A D gene is named only where the DNA matches it firmly. Clone size is given for some rows only: seen once, a few or many times, or a class if the clone is expanded.

V,size,D,J,DNA,CDR3
TRBV7-2,-,-,TRBJ2-3,TGTGCCAGCAGCTTAGCCCAAGATACGCAGTATTTT,CASSLAQDTQYF
TRBV4-1,-,-,TRBJ2-2,TGCGCCAGCAGCCAAACGCCATCTGCCAACACCGGGGAGCTGTTTTTT,CASSQTPSANTGELFF
TRBV19,-,-,TRBJ2-5,TGTGCCAGAACCGGACCGGTAGAGACCCAGTACTTC,CARTGPVETQYF
TRBV7-9,many,-,TRBJ1-1,TGTGCCAGCAGCTTAGGCCCACGGGGGACTGAAGCTTTCTTT,CASSLGPRGTEAFF
TRBV7-2,-,-,TRBJ2-2,TGTGCCAGCAGCCCTAACCGGGCCGCACCCGGGGAGCTGTTTTTT,CASSPNRAAPGELFF
TRBV28,-,-,TRBJ2-3,TGTGCCAGTCGAGGGGGGAACACAGATACGCAGTATTTT,CASRGGNTDTQYF
TRBV27,-,TRBD2,TRBJ2-5,TGTGCCAGCAAAGGGACTAGCGGGGGGCCGCAGCAAGAGACCCAGTACTTC,CASKGTSGGPQQETQYF
TRBV7-2,-,-,TRBJ1-2,TGTGCCAGCAGCTCCCCGGACAGTAGGCAGGGCTACACCTTC,CASSSPDSRQGYTF
TRBV28,-,-,TRBJ1-2,TGTGCCAGCAGCCACAACCCCTCTAACTATGGCTACACCTTC,CASSHNPSNYGYTF
TRBV9,-,TRBD2,TRBJ2-3,TGTGCCAGCAGCGCTAGGTCACTAGCGGGGACAGATACGCAGTATTTT,CASSARSLAGTDTQYF
TRBV28,-,-,TRBJ2-7,TGTGCCAGCAGTCGCGTGGGGTACGAGCAGTACTTC,CASSRVGYEQYF
TRBV5-5,-,-,TRBJ2-2,TGTGCCAGCAGCTTGATTCCAACCGTGGAGGGCACCGGGGAGCTGTTTTTT,CASSLIPTVEGTGELFF
TRBV6-5,-,-,TRBJ1-1,TGTGCCAGCAGACCGACCGCCGGGAACACTGAAGCTTTCTTT,CASRPTAGNTEAFF
TRBV4-2,-,-,TRBJ1-2,TGTGCCAGCAGCCCCCGCCTTATCGAGGGCTATGGCTACACCTTC,CASSPRLIEGYGYTF
TRBV5-4,-,-,TRBJ1-1,TGTGCCAGCAGCTTGGGGGGACGGACGAACACTGAAGCTTTCTTT,CASSLGGRTNTEAFF
TRBV24-1,-,TRBD1,TRBJ1-5,TGTGCCACCAGCGCTGGGACAGCCAATCAGCCCCAGCATTTT,CATSAGTANQPQHF
TRBV7-9,-,-,TRBJ1-6,TGTGCCAGCTCACTTCGGGGAGTCGCGCCCCTCCACTTT,CASSLRGVAPLHF
TRBV27,-,TRBD1,TRBJ1-2,TGTGCCAGCAGAGGGACAGGGGGCAAGGGCTACACCTTC,CASRGTGGKGYTF
TRBV4-1,-,-,TRBJ1-5,TGCGCCAGCAGCCAAGTCTGGATGCAGGGTGATCAGCCCCAGCATTTT,CASSQVWMQGDQPQHF
TRBV4-3,once,-,TRBJ1-1,TGCGCCAGCAGCCAAGGCCACAGGAACACTGAAGCTTTCTTT,CASSQGHRNTEAFF
TRBV12-5,-,-,TRBJ1-1,TGTGCTAGTGGTTTGGGTCCCGTTCTGGGGAACACTGAAGCTTTCTTT,CASGLGPVLGNTEAFF
TRBV10-1,-,-,TRBJ1-3,TGCGCCAGCAGTGAGTCGAATCTCCAGGCCCCGGTTTTT,CASSESNLQAPVF
TRBV6-6,-,-,TRBJ1-2,TGTGCCAGCAGTTACTCTAGGGCCGAGAACTATGGCTACACCTTC,CASSYSRAENYGYTF
TRBV30,-,-,TRBJ1-3,TGTGCCGGAGAGGGGAACACCATATATTTT,CAGEGNTIYF
TRBV5-1,-,TRBD1,TRBJ2-7,TGCGCCAGCAGCCCCGGGACAGGGGCCTACGAGCAGTACTTC,CASSPGTGAYEQYF
TRBV19,-,-,TRBJ2-2,TGTGCCAGTAGTGGGGTTGGCGGGATCGCCGGGGAGCTGTTTTTT,CASSGVGGIAGELFF
TRBV30,once,-,TRBJ2-1,TGTGCCTGGTCCGGGACCATCCAGTTCTTC,CAWSGTIQFF
TRBV4-3,-,-,TRBJ2-2,TGCGCCAGCAGCCAGTTAACAGCCCCGAACACCGGGGAGCTGTTTTTT,CASSQLTAPNTGELFF
TRBV5-1,-,-,TRBJ2-6,TGCGCCAGCAGCTTGGTTATCTCTGGGGCCAACGTCCTGACTTTC,CASSLVISGANVLTF
TRBV20-1,-,-,TRBJ1-1,TGCAGTGCCGGGGGTAGCGCTGAAGCTTTCTTT,CSAGGSAEAFF
TRBV14,-,-,TRBJ1-2,TGTGCCAGCAGCCAAGAACCCCTGAGACAGAATTCAGATGGCTACACCTTC,CASSQEPLRQNSDGYTF
TRBV9,-,TRBD2,TRBJ2-1,TGTGCCAGCAGCGCTAGCGGGGGGGCCTTCAATGAGCAGTTCTTC,CASSASGGAFNEQFF
TRBV7-9,-,TRBD2,TRBJ2-1,TGTGCCAGCCTAAGGACTAGCGGGAGAGGAGATGAGCAGTTCTTC,CASLRTSGRGDEQFF
TRBV18,-,-,TRBJ2-5,TGTGCCAGCTCACCGGGCACTCAAGAGACCCAGTACTTC,CASSPGTQETQYF
TRBV7-9,-,-,TRBJ1-6,TGTGCCAGCAGCTTAGCGCCAGGGACAAATTCACCCCTCCACTTT,CASSLAPGTNSPLHF
TRBV7-8,-,TRBD2,TRBJ2-1,TGTGCCAGCAGCCCTAGCGGCAATGAGCAGTTCTTC,CASSPSGNEQFF
TRBV7-3,-,-,TRBJ2-3,TGTGCCAGCAGCTTAACGCCGCGTCGAGCAGATACGCAGTATTTT,CASSLTPRRADTQYF
TRBV4-2,-,-,TRBJ2-7,TGTGCCAGCAGCCAAGCTTTGACCGGGACCTACGAGCAGTACTTC,CASSQALTGTYEQYF
TRBV6-5,-,-,TRBJ1-5,TGTGCCAGCAGACGGGACAACGGGGACAATCAGCCCCAGCATTTT,CASRRDNGDNQPQHF
TRBV29-1,-,-,TRBJ1-4,TGCAGCGTTGAGGGGGCTAATGAAAAACTGTTTTTT,CSVEGANEKLFF
TRBV3-1/TRBV3-2,few,-,TRBJ2-5,TGTGCCAGCACAGGGGAAAGGACCCAGTACTTC,CASTGERTQYF
TRBV10-3,-,-,TRBJ2-7,TGTGCCATCACAGTGGGGGACTCCTACGAGCAGTACTTC,CAITVGDSYEQYF
TRBV6-4,-,-,TRBJ2-2,TGTGCCACCCAGGGAGGAACCGGGGAGCTGTTTTTT,CATQGGTGELFF
TRBV2,few,-,TRBJ2-1,TGTGCCACCATAACTCGGAATGAGCAGTTCTTC,CATITRNEQFF
TRBV4-3,-,-,TRBJ2-7,TGCGCCAGCAGCCCCTCCCGATCAATGACGGCGTACGAGCAGTACTTC,CASSPSRSMTAYEQYF
TRBV4-1,-,-,TRBJ2-1,TGCGCCAGCAGCCAAGACAGGGCGTCTAGCAGGACCTACAATGAGCAGTTCTTC,CASSQDRASSRTYNEQFF
TRBV5-1,-,-,TRBJ1-2,TGCGCCAGCAGCTTCGACGGGATCTATGGCTACACCTTC,CASSFDGIYGYTF